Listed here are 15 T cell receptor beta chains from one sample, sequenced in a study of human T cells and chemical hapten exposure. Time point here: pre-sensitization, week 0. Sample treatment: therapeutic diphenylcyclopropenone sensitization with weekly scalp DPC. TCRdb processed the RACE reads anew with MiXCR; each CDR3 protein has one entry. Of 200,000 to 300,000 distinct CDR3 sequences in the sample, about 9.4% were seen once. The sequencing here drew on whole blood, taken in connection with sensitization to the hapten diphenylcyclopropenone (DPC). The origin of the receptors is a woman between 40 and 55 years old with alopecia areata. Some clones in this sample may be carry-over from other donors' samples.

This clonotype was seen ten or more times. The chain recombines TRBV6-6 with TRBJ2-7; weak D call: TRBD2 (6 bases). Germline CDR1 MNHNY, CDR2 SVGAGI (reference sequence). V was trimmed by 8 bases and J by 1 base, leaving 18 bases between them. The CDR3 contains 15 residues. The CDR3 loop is CASSRRAGTSYEQYF. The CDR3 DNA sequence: TGTGCCAGCTCTCGTCGGGCGGGAACTTCCTACGAGCAGTACTTC.

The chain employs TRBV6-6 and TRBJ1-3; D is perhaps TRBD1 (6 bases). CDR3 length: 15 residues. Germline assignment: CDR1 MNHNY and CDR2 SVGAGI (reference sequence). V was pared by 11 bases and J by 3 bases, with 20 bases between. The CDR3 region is CASTAWTVSGNTIYF. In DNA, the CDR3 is TGTGCCTCAACAGCATGGACAGTTAGTGGAAACACCATATATTTT.

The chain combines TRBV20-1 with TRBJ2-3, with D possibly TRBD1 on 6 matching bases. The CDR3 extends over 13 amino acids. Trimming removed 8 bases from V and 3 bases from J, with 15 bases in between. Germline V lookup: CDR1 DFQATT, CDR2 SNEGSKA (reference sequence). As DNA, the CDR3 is TGCAGTCCCCAGGGGATTGGGACAGATACGCAGTATTTT. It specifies CSPQGIGTDTQYF.

The CDR3, as DNA: TGCAGTGCCCGGGCCCCAGGGCTGAAGGACACTGAAGCTTTCTTT. Translated, it gives CSARAPGLKDTEAFF. The chain uses TRBV20-1 and TRBJ1-1; TRBD1 is a possible D gene (5 bases). The CDR3 has 15 residues. Trimming removed 6 bases from V and 3 bases from J, with 20 bases in between. Germline CDR1 and CDR2: DFQATT and SNEGSKA (reference sequence).

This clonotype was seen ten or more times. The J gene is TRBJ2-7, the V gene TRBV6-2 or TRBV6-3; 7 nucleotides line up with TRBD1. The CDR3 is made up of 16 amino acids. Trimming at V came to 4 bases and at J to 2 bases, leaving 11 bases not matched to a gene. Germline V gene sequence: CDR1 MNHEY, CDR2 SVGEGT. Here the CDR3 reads CASSSPTSDRAYEQYF. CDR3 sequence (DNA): TGTGCCAGCAGTTCCCCGACCTCCGACAGGGCCTACGAGCAGTACTTC.

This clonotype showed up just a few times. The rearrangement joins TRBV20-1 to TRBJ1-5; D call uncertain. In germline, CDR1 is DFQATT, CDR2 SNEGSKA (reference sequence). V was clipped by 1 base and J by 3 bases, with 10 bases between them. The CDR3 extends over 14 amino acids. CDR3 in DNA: TGCAGTGCTAGAGCAGGAACAGTCAATCAGCCCCAGCATTTT. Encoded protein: CSARAGTVNQPQHF.

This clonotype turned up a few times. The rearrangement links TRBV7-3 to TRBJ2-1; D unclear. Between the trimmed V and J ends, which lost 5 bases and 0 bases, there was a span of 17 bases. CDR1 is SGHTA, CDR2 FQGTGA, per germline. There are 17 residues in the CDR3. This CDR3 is CASSQGPPPSSYNEQFF. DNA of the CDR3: TGTGCCAGCAGCCAAGGGCCTCCGCCGAGCTCCTACAATGAGCAGTTCTTC.

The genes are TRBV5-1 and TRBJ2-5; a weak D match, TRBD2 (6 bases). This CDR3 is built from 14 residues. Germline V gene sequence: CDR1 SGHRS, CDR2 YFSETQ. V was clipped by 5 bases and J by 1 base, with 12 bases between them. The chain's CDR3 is CASSPPGLQETQYF. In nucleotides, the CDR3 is TGCGCCAGCAGTCCTCCGGGACTCCAAGAGACCCAGTACTTC. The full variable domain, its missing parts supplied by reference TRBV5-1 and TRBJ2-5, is KAGVTQTPRYLIKTRGQQVTLSCSPISGHRSVSWYQQTPGQGLQFLFEYFSETQRNKGNFPGRFSGRQFSNSRSEMNVSTLELGDSALYLCASSPPGLQETQYFGPGTRLLVL.

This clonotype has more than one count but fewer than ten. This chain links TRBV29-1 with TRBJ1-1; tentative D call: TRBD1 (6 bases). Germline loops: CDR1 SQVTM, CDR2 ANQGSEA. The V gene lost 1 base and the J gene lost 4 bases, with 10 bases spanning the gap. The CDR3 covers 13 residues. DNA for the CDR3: TGCAGCGTTGAAGGGGGAGGGGGCACTGAAGCTTTCTTT. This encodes CSVEGGGGTEAFF.

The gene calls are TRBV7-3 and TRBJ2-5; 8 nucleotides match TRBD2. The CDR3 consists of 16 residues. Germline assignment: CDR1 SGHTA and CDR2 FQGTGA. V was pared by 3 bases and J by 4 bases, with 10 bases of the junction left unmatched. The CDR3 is CASSLNGGTSLETQYF. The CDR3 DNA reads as TGTGCCAGCAGCTTGAACGGCGGGACTAGTCTAGAGACCCAGTACTTC. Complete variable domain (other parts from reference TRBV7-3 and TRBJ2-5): GAGVSQTPSNKVTEKGKYVELRCDPISGHTALYWYRQSLGQGPEFLIYFQGTGAADDSGLPNDRFFAVRPEGSVSTLKIQRTERGDSAVYLCASSLNGGTSLETQYFGPGTRLLVL.

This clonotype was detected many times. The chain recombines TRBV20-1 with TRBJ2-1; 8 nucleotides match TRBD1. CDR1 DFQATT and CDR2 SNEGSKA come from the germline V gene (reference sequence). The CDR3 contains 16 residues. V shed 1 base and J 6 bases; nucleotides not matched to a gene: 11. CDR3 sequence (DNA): TGCAGTGCTAGAGCCCCACCGGGACAGGCCTCCAATGAGCAGTTCTTC. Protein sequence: CSARAPPGQASNEQFF.

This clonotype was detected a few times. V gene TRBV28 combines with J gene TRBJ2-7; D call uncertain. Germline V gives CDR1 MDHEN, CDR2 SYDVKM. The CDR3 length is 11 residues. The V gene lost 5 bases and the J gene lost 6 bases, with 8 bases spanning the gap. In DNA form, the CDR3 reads TGTGCCAGCAGTAGGGTGCGCGAGCAGTACTTC. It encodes CASSRVREQYF.

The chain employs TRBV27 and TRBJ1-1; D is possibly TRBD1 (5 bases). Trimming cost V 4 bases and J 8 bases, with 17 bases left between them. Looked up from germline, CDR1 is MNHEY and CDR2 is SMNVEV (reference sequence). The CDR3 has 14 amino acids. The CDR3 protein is CASSSALGVGEAFF. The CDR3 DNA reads TGTGCCAGCAGTTCTGCCCTGGGGGTCGGGGAAGCTTTCTTT.

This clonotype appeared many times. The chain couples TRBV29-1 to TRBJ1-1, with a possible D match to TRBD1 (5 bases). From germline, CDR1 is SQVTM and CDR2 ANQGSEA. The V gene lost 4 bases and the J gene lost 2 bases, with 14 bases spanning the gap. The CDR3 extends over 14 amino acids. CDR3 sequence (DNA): TGCAGCGTTGCGGCGGGGCTTGCTAACACTGAAGCTTTCTTT. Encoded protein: CSVAAGLANTEAFF.

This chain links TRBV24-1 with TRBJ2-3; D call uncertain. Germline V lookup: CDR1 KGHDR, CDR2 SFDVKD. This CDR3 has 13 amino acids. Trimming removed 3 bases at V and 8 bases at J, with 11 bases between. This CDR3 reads CATSDPPRSTQYF. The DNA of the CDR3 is TGTGCCACCAGTGATCCCCCCCGGAGTACGCAGTATTTT.